This T cell receptor (beta chain) emerged from a study of T cells in tumors after PD-1 blockade (dated by TCRdb to about 2019). Regarding the research as a whole: Prior checkpoint blockade, systemic immunosuppressant use, and recent radiotherapy or other anti-cancer therapy within 4 weeks were grounds for patient exclusion. An average of about 26,000 TCR templates (range 554-99,264) and 6,000 or so unique clonotypes was obtained for tumor samples, 15 to 25-fold deeper than single-cell TCR sequencing. Some patients also continued taking vismodegib 150 mg daily during anti-PD-1 treatment. RECIST version 1.1 was the standard used to evaluate clinical response. Using site-matched tumors from BCC or SCC patients sampled before and after anti-PD-1 therapy, the study carried out paired single-cell RNA and TCR sequencing. Patients received pembrolizumab 200 mg every 3 weeks or cemiplimab 350 mg every 2 weeks. Results the study describes overall, beyond this receptor: Comparisons between pre- and post-treatment samples were the only ones where clonal replacement appeared, with none seen between two pre-treatment samples, a pattern that argues against artifacts from biopsy timing or location. Approximately 40% of the TCR clonotypes from tumors also showed up in blood, and some novel exhausted tumor clones were present in pre-treatment blood, which suggests peripheral recruitment. Where the novel T cell clones came from was not determined, and possible sources could include lymphoid organs or rare unexpanded clones inside the tumor or in the tumor periphery. In squamous cell carcinoma, around 50% of expanded exhausted clones were novel versus around 31% of other expanded CD8+ clones. Most exhausted CD8+ clones that expanded after therapy were novel clonotypes not detected before treatment, suggesting clonal replacement instead of reinvigoration of pre-existing clones.

The immunoSEQ platform was used for deep TCRbeta sequencing. Regarding the original processing steps: For further analysis, only productive rearrangements were exported from the immunoSEQ Analyzer. A two-sided binomial test with a Bonferroni-corrected P below 0.01 was used to identify clones that significantly expanded or contracted between timepoints. T cell phenotypes were assigned to bulk TCRbeta clonotypes by matching to single-cell RNA+TCR-seq clones sharing the same TCRbeta sequence. Using bulk TCR sequencing data, clone enrichment in tumor was calculated by dividing a clone's tumor frequency by the same clone's PBMC frequency. TCRs were grouped by GLIPH into specificity groups, defined as clusters of distinct TCRs likely recognizing common antigens via shared CDR3 motifs. Sourced from immuneACCESS, this table was stored by TCRdb with only in-frame sequences that have V and J called. A share of the clones is absent; for the studies checked, an unresolved V gene accounts for under half, and the remainder has no known explanation. That table supplies the V and J calls and clone size; D and trimming were determined from the DNA. In this sample the table shows 10,000 to 15,000 clones, 63% of which occur a single time. The ten largest clonotypes hold roughly a quarter of the sample.

This sample's time point label indicates: before anti-PD-1 therapy. Before and after PD-1 blockade, tumor biopsies came from the same primary tumor, making the samples site-matched. Genomic DNA extracted from tumor biopsies or peripheral blood was used for bulk TCRbeta sequencing, with input ranging from about 616 ng to 6,500 ng. To increase sensitivity for rare clonotypes compared with single-cell TCR sequencing, remaining biopsy material was subjected to bulk TCRbeta sequencing. Histologically proven advanced or metastatic basal or squamous cell carcinoma was present in all patients, all of whom were poor candidates for surgical resection. The squamous cell carcinoma cohort included a few patients who had serial tumor biopsies taken during anti-PD-1 treatment. Fresh biopsies were taken from the primary tumor site, and part of the biopsy material was kept in RNAlater for exome and bulk TCR sequencing.

Unmatched junction bases come to 14, with V trimmed by 5 bases and J by 6 bases. The germline V gene encodes CDR1 SGHVS and CDR2 FQNEAQ. The CDR3 holds 17 amino acids from the cysteine to the phenylalanine. Here the CDR3 DNA is all that survives: 51 bases in frame from base 1. On this clone itself: The antigen this receptor binds is unknown. No per-base quality is available; no much larger clone lies one base away.

This clonotype was obtained from a human donor with cutaneous squamous cell carcinoma. The chain is made from TRBV7-8 and TRBJ2-3, and 10 bases in between align with TRBD2. Sequencing was performed on tumor tissue, taken before anti-PD-1 treatment. The DNA reads TGTGCCAGCAGCACAGGACTACTAGCGGGGCCCACGGATACGCAGTATTTT. The resulting protein is CASSTGLLAGPTDTQYF.